These 13 T cell receptor beta chains share one sample of origin, sequenced in a study of CD8+ T cells in alopecia areata. RNA extraction was followed by reverse transcription into cDNA, which acted as the sequencing template. Using immunoSEQ multiplex PCR, the repertoire was profiled, and TCRdb retains in-frame clones only, with some absent. The sample carries about 150,000 clones, under 60% recorded once. The sample in question was CD8+ T cells sorted from blood, obtained at week 0. The receptors were sampled from a human donor with alopecia areata.

This chain joins TRBV6-5 and TRBJ2-3; D unresolved. The CDR3 totals 12 residues. V lost 6 bases, J lost 7 bases, and 11 bases lay in between. Germline V gene data show CDR1 as MNHEY and CDR2 as SVGAGI. The CDR3 nucleotides read TGTGCCAGCAGCTCCGGGCTCAATACGCAGTATTTT. It specifies CASSSGLNTQYF.

The gene calls are TRBV20-1 and TRBJ1-1, with a weak D call TRBD1 (6 bases). Germline CDR1 DFQATT, CDR2 SNEGSKA (reference sequence). Trimming shortened V by 3 bases and J by 10 bases, and 9 bases separated the two germline ends. This CDR3 is 10 amino acids long. In DNA, the CDR3 is TGCAGTGCTAGTTCCAGGGGAGCTTTCTTT. Translating it yields CSASSRGAFF.

The chain is built from TRBV7-8 and TRBJ1-5; D call uncertain. Germline CDR1 SGHVS, CDR2 FQNEAQ. With 3 bases removed from V and 5 bases from J, the gap between germline ends came to 11 bases. The CDR3 runs 14 residues. The CDR3 DNA sequence: TGTGCCAGCAGCTTTAGGGAGACGGATCAGCCCCAGCATTTT. Translated, it gives CASSFRETDQPQHF.

J is TRBJ2-1 and V is TRBV5-6; 10 bases are a match to TRBD2. Germline CDR1 SGHDT, CDR2 YYEEEE. CDR3 length: 15 amino acids. J was trimmed by 2 bases and V by 4 bases; bases with no gene match: 3. DNA of the CDR3: TGTGCCAGCAGCAGCGGGGGGGCCCCCTACAATGAGCAGTTCTTC. It yields the protein CASSSGGAPYNEQFF.

This clone came up a few times. This CDR3 is CASSPRLDYNEQFF. In DNA, the CDR3 is TGTGCCAGCAGTCCCCGGCTAGACTACAATGAGCAGTTCTTC. V is TRBV6-1 and J is TRBJ2-1, with D hard to call. Germline CDR1 and CDR2: MNHNS and SASEGT. The CDR3 is 14 residues long. Trimming removed 5 bases from V and 3 bases from J, with 11 bases in between.

Only a few counts were recorded for this clone. V and J are TRBV10-3 and TRBJ2-1, with no clear D. This CDR3 contains 11 residues. Trimming cost V 1 base and J 10 bases, with 5 bases left between them. Germline CDR1 ENHRY, CDR2 SYGVKD. CDR3 amino acids: CAISEYGEQFF. The CDR3 DNA follows: TGTGCCATCAGTGAGTATGGGGAGCAGTTCTTC.

This clone was picked up a small number of times. The gene calls are TRBV6-5 and TRBJ2-5; D possibly corresponds to TRBD1 (5 bases). CDR3 length equals 16 residues. Germline-derived CDR1 and CDR2 are MNHEY and SVGAGI. Trimming left V 1 base short and J 4 bases short, with 16 bases between. CDR3 region: CASSYFLAGRGETQYF. The CDR3 coding sequence is TGTGCCAGCAGTTACTTTCTGGCAGGGCGCGGAGAGACCCAGTACTTC.

This clone was seen once. The chain links TRBV4-1 to TRBJ1-1; maybe TRBD1 (5 bases). Per germline, CDR1 MGHRA and CDR2 YSYEKL. V lost 0 bases and J lost 6, with 8 bases in between. The CDR3 extends over 13 amino acids. The CDR3 reads CASSQDQGAEAFF. In DNA form, the CDR3 reads TGCGCCAGCAGCCAAGATCAGGGTGCTGAAGCTTTCTTT.

The V gene is TRBV5-6, the J gene TRBJ1-1; D gene uncertain. CDR1 and CDR2 (germline): SGHDT, YYEEEE. V was trimmed by 4 bases and J by 5 bases, leaving 6 bases between them. The CDR3 covers 11 residues. CDR3 region: CASSAGTEAFF. The CDR3 DNA follows: TGTGCCAGCAGCGCCGGGACTGAAGCTTTCTTT.

This clone came up a few times. The J gene is TRBJ2-2, the V gene TRBV14; unclear D gene. CDR3 length: 15 amino acids. Germline CDR1 is SGHDN and CDR2 is FVKESK. V was pared by 0 bases and J by 3 bases, with 8 bases between. CDR3 sequence reads: CASSQERPDTGELFF. DNA of the CDR3: TGTGCCAGCAGCCAAGAACGTCCAGACACCGGGGAGCTGTTTTTT.

This sequence joins TRBV30 and TRBJ2-7; D tentatively fits TRBD1 or TRBD2 (5 bases each). The V gene lost 1 base and the J gene lost 3 bases, with 10 bases spanning the gap. This CDR3 region has 13 residues. Germline CDR1 is GTSNPN and CDR2 is SVGIG (reference sequence). The CDR3 DNA reads TGTGCCTGGAGTGACGGGGCGAGCTACGAGCAGTACTTC. This encodes CAWSDGASYEQYF. Based on the CDR3 plus reference TRBV30 and TRBJ2-7, the full variable domain is SQTIHQWPATLVQPVGSPLSLECTVEGTSNPNLYWYRQAAGRGLQLLFYSVGIGQISSEVPQNLSASRPQDRQFILSSKKLLLSDSGFYLCAWSDGASYEQYFGPGTRLTVT.

The chain recombines TRBV15 with TRBJ1-5, with 9 bases fitting TRBD1. Germline V gene sequence: CDR1 LNHNV, CDR2 YYDKDF (reference sequence). After removal of 7 bases from V and 1 base from J, the junction contained 5 bases not matched to a gene. The CDR3 has 15 amino acids. The CDR3 nucleotides are TGTGCCACCAACCAACAGGGGGCAAGCAATCAGCCCCAGCATTTT. The encoded protein is CATNQQGASNQPQHF.

This clone was counted only a few times. The gene calls are TRBV4-3 and TRBJ2-3; D possibly corresponds to TRBD2 (6 bases). CDR3 length: 19 amino acids. The V and J ends lost 0 bases and 0 bases respectively, with 19 bases between them. Germline V gene lookup returns CDR1 LGHNA and CDR2 YSLEER. This CDR3 reads CASSQEWSAGPHSTDTQYF. CDR3 nucleotides: TGCGCCAGCAGCCAAGAATGGTCGGCGGGGCCCCACAGCACAGATACGCAGTATTTT.